This TCR beta chain was identified during a study of cytomegalovirus exposure and HLA in healthy donors. Across the study: The same platform was used for the 120 validation repertoires and the roughly 720 first-cohort repertoires, a later analysis reported. Study findings and constraints: Researchers catalogued over 150 TCR beta chains as cytomegalovirus-associated. Some public TCRs appeared in many individuals, while most sequences were rare.

Libraries were prepared by immunoSEQ multiplex PCR; TCRdb keeps only in-frame clonotypes and omits some of them. The sample yields around 130,000 clones, 85% to 90% seen once. Germline V gene data show CDR1 as SGHRS and CDR2 as YFSETQ. The CDR3 extends over 17 amino acids. After removal of 4 bases from V and 0 bases from J, the junction contained 6 bases not matched to a gene. As to this clone: Its antigen remains unknown.

The genes are TRBV5-1 and TRBJ2-6, with TRBD1 matching 8 bases. The clonotype originates from a man aged 25-45 years in good health and CMV-seronegative. The specimen sequenced was PBMCs. CDR3 sequence: CASSTGQGISGANVLTF. The CDR3 region has the DNA TGCGCCAGCAGCACTGGACAGGGAATCTCTGGGGCCAACGTCCTGACTTTC.